This T cell receptor (beta chain) was obtained from a study of cytomegalovirus exposure and HLA in healthy donors (TCRdb year 2017). Notes on the research overall: According to a later analysis, the 120 or so validation repertoires were produced on the same platform as the roughly 600 repertoires of the first cohort. To predict cytomegalovirus infection status, the study brought together high-throughput TCR immunosequencing, statistical association of individual TCRs with disease status, and machine learning. The study aimed to test whether signatures of past pathogen exposure could be identified by cataloging public T cell receptors. Besides the first cohort of around 700 subjects, a separate validation cohort made up of 120 different subjects was used.

V loses 1 base, J loses 7 bases, and the germline ends lie 8 bases apart. Measured from the cysteine to the phenylalanine, the CDR3 is 12 residues long. Of all the DNA, just the CDR3 is kept, 36 bases in frame from base 1. Sequences MNHEY (CDR1) and SMNVEV (CDR2) are obtained from the germline V gene (reference sequence). As regards this clone: No cognate antigen has been identified for it. No clone much larger than this one lies a single base away; base qualities are absent.

Donors formed part of the validation cohort, which comprised 95 to 150 subjects and was distinct from the first cohort of under 850 subjects. What the research found in general, with its limitations: Subsequent analysis determined that TCRs grouped into clusters in the first cohort also showed a tendency toward co-occurrence across the roughly 120 validation repertoires, and approximately 94% of cluster scores exceeded 0. While some public TCRs were present in many individuals, most TCR sequences turned up only very rarely across donors. The authors suggested that the approach could potentially be generalized to other disease states and immunological phenotypes. A few of the identified cytomegalovirus-associated TCR beta chains were confirmed in vitro to be specific for cytomegalovirus antigens. A total of 150 or so TCR beta chains were listed by the study as associated with cytomegalovirus. Cytomegalovirus status was reported to be diagnosed by the classifier with high specificity and sensitivity in both the original and validation cohorts. A later analysis had no HLA typing for the validation cohort, so co-occurrence there was scored across all 120 repertoires.

Preparation of the library involved the immunoSEQ multiplex PCR assay. The authors processed their data as follows. A statistical classification framework was built to diagnose cytomegalovirus status from the catalog of TCR beta chain sequences. TCRdb stores this immuneACCESS table with in-frame sequences only. Part of the clones is absent; in the studies checked, under half of the shortfall reflects unresolved V genes, and no reason is known for the rest. From that table come the V and J calls and clone size; the DNA was used to work out D and trimming. Here the sample has around 94,000 clones; about 95% occur a single time. Clones ranked in the top ten supply roughly 0.9% of the sample.

The chain couples TRBV27 to TRBJ2-7; no D gene can be assigned with confidence. This clonotype was obtained from a young woman in good health and CMV-seronegative. The sequenced sample consisted of PBMCs. The CDR3 protein: CASSLYGREQYF. The DNA is TGTGCCAGCAGTTTATATGGCAGGGAGCAGTACTTC.